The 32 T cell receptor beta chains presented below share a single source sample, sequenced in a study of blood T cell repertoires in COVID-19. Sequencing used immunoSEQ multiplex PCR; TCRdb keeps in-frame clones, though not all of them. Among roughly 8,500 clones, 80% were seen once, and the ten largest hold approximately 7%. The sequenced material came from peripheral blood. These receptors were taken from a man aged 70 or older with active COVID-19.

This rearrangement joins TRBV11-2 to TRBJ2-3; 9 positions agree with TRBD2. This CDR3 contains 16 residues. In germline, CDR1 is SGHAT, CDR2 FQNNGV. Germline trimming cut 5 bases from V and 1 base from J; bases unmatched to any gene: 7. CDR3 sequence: CASSPLSGRRTDTQYF. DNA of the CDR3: TGTGCCAGCAGCCCGTTGAGCGGGAGGCGCACAGATACGCAGTATTTT.

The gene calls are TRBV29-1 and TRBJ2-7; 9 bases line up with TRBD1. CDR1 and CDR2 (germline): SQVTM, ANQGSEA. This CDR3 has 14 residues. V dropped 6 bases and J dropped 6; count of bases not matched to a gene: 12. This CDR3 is CSVVTGTGLGEQYF. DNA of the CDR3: TGCAGCGTCGTTACCGGGACAGGGTTAGGCGAGCAGTACTTC.

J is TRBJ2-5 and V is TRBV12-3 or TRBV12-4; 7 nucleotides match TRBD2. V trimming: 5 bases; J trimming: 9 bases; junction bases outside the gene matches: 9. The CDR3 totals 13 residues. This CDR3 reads CASSTVGGPSQYF. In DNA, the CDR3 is TGTGCCAGCAGTACGGTGGGAGGGCCGTCCCAGTACTTC.

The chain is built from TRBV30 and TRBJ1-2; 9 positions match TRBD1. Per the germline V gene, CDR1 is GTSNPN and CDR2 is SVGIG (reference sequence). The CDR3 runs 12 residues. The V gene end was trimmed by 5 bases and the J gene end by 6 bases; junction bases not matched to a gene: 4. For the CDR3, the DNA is TGTGCCTGGGAACAGGGGGCACATGGCTACACCTTC. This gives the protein CAWEQGAHGYTF.

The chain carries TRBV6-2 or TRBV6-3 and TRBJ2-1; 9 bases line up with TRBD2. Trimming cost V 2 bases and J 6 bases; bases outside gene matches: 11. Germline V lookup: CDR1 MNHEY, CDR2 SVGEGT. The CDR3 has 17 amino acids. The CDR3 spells CASSYVLRLAEINEQFF. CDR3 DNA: TGTGCCAGCAGTTACGTCCTCAGACTAGCGGAAATCAATGAGCAGTTCTTC.

The CDR3 coding sequence is TGTGCCATCAGTGAACTGGCGGGGGCCTACAATGAGCAGTTCTTC. It codes for CAISELAGAYNEQFF. The chain carries TRBV10-3 and TRBJ2-1; TRBD2 agrees at 7 bases. CDR3 length: 15 amino acids. Germline V gives CDR1 ENHRY, CDR2 SYGVKD. The ends lost 3 bases at V and 2 bases at J; junction bases unmatched: 4.

CDR3 sequence (DNA): TGTGCCACCAGTGACTCTGGACTCAACACCGGGGAGCTGTTTTTT. Translation gives CATSDSGLNTGELFF. The J gene is TRBJ2-2, the V gene TRBV24-1, with a weak D call TRBD2 (5 bases). Germline V gene sequence: CDR1 KGHDR, CDR2 SFDVKD. V shed 4 bases and J shed 2 bases, with 10 bases lying between them. The CDR3 has 15 residues.

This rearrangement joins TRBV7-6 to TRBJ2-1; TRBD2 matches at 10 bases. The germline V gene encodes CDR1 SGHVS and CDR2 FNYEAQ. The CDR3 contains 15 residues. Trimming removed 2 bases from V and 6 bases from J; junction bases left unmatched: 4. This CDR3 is CASSLRAGGRNEQFF. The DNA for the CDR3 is TGTGCCAGCAGCTTACGAGCGGGGGGGCGCAATGAGCAGTTCTTC.

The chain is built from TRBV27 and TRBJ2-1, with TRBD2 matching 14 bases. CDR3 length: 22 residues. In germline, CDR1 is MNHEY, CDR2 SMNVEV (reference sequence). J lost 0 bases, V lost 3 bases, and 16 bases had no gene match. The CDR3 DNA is TGTGCCAGCAGTTTCGCCCCCCGCTCGACTAGCGGGAGGGCCTTCTCCTACAATGAGCAGTTCTTC. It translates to CASSFAPRSTSGRAFSYNEQFF.

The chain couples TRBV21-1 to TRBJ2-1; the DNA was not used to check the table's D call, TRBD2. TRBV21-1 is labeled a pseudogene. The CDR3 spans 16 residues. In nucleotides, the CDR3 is TGTGCCAGCAGCAGGAGGATAGCGGGACCCTACAATGAGCAGTTCTTC. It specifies CASSRRIAGPYNEQFF.

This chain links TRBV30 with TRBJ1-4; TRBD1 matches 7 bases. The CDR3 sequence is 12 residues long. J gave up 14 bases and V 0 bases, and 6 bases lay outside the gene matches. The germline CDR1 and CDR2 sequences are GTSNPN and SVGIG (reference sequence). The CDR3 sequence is CAWSVQGTTLFF. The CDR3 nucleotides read TGTGCCTGGAGTGTACAGGGGACAACCCTGTTTTTT.

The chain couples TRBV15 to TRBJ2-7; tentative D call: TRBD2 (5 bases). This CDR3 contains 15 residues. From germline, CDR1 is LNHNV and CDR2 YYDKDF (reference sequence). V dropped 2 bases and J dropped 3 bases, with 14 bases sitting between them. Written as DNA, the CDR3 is TGTGCCACCAGCAGAACCCGGGATCGGTTCTACGAGCAGTACTTC. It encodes CATSRTRDRFYEQYF.

The CDR3 DNA reads as TGTGCCAGCAGCTTCGGTAATGAAAAACTGTTTTTT. As protein: CASSFGNEKLFF. The V and J genes are TRBV11-2 and TRBJ1-4; D is unclear. The CDR3 loop spans 12 amino acids. Per the germline V gene, CDR1 is SGHAT and CDR2 is FQNNGV. V lost 3 bases, J lost 4 bases, and 3 bases lay in between.

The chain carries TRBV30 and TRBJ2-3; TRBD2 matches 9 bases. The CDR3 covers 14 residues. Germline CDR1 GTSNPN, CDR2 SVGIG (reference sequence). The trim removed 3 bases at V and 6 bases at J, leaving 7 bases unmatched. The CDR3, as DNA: TGTGCCTGGAGGAATTTGCGGGGGGGGGATACGCAGTATTTT. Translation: CAWRNLRGGDTQYF.

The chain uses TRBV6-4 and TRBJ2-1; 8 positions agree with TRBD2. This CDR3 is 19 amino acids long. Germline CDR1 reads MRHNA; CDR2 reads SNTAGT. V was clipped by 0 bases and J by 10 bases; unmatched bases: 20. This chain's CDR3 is CASSDSGTSNLGGSIEQFF. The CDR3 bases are TGTGCCAGCAGTGACTCCGGGACTAGTAATCTGGGTGGGTCCATAGAGCAGTTCTTC.

Here the CDR3 reads CASRTGDTGELFF. CDR3 sequence (DNA): TGTGCCAGCAGGACAGGGGACACCGGGGAGCTGTTTTTT. The gene calls are TRBV6-4 and TRBJ2-2; TRBD1 matches at 8 bases. The CDR3 has 13 amino acids. With V trimmed by 6 bases and J by 3 bases, 0 bases remained unmatched. Germline-derived CDR1 and CDR2 are MRHNA and SNTAGT.

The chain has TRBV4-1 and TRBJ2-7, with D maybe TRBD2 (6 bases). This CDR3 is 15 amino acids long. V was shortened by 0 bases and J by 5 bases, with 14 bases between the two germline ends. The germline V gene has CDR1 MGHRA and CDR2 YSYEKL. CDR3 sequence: CASSQDYSASDEQYF. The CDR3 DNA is TGCGCCAGCAGCCAAGATTATTCGGCTAGCGACGAGCAGTACTTC.

CDR3 in DNA: TGTGCCAGCAGCCGAGTACAGGGCACTGAAGCTTTCTTT. Amino acids: CASSRVQGTEAFF. The chain employs TRBV7-8 and TRBJ1-1; tentative D call: TRBD1 (6 bases). Trimming removed 5 bases at V and 4 bases at J, with 11 bases between. The germline gives CDR1 SGHVS, CDR2 FQNEAQ. The CDR3 sequence is 13 residues long.

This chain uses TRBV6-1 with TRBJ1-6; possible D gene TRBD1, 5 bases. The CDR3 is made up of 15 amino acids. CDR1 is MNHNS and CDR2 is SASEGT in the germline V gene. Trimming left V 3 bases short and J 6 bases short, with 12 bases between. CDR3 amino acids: CASSESRVGNSPLHF. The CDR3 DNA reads TGTGCCAGCAGTGAGTCCAGGGTTGGTAATTCACCCCTCCACTTT.

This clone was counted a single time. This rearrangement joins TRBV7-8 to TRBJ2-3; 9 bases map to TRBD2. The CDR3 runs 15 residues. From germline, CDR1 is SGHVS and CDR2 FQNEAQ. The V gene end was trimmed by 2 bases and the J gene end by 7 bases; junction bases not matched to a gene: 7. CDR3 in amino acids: CASSLQSSGMYTQYF. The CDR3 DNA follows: TGTGCCAGCAGCTTACAATCTAGCGGGATGTATACGCAGTATTTT.

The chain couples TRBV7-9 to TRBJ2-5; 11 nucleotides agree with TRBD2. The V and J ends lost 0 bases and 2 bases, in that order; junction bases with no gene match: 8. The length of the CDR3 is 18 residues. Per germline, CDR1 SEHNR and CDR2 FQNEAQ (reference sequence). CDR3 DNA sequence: TGTGCCAGCAGCTTAGCTGCTAGCGGGAGGCCCCAGCAAGAGACCCAGTACTTC. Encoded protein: CASSLAASGRPQQETQYF.

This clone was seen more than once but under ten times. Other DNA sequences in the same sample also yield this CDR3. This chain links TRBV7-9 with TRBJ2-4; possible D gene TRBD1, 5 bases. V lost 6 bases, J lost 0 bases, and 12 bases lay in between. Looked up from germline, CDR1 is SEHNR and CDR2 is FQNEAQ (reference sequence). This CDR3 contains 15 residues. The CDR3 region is CASSPGQLAKNIQYF. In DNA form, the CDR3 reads TGTGCCAGCAGTCCAGGGCAGCTAGCCAAAAACATTCAGTACTTC.

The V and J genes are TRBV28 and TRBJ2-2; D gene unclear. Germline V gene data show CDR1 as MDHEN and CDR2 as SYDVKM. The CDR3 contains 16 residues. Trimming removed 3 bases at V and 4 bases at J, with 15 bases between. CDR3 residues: CASSLPRSVSTGELFF. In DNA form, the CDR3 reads TGTGCCAGCAGTTTGCCCAGATCAGTAAGCACCGGGGAGCTGTTTTTT. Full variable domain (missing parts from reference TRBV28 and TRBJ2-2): DVKVTQSSRYLVKRTGEKVFLECVQDMDHENMFWYRQDPGLGLRLIYFSYDVKMKEKGDIPEGYSVSREKKERFSLILESASTNQTSMYLCASSLPRSVSTGELFFGEGSRLTVL.

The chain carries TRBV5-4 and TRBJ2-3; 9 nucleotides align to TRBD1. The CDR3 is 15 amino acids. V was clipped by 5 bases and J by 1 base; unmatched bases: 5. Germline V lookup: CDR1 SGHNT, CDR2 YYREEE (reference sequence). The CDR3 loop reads CASRDRGGRTDTQYF. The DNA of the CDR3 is TGTGCCAGCAGGGACAGGGGCGGCCGCACAGATACGCAGTATTTT.

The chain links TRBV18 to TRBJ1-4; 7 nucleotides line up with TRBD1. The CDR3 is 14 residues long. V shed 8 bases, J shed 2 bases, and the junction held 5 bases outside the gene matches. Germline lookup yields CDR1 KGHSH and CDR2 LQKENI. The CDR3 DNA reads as TGTGCCAGCAGACAGGGACAGACTAATGAAAAACTGTTTTTT. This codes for CASRQGQTNEKLFF.

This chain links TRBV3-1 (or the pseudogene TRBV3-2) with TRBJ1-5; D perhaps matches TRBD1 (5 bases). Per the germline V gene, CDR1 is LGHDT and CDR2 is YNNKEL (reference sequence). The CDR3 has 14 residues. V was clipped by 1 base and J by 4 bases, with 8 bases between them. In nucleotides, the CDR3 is TGTGCCAGCAGCCAAGGAGCAGGGAATCAGCCCCAGCATTTT. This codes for CASSQGAGNQPQHF.

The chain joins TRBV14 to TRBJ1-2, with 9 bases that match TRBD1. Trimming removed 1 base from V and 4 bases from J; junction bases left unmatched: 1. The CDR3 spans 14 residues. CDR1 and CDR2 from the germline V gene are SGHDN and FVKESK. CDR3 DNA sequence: TGTGCCAGCAGCCAAGGGACAGGGGTCTATGGCTACACCTTC. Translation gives CASSQGTGVYGYTF.

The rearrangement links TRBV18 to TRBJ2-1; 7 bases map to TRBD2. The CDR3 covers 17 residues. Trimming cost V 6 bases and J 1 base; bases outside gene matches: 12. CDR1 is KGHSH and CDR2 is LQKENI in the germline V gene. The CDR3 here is CASSAPGGSSSYNEQFF. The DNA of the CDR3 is TGTGCCAGCTCGGCCCCCGGCGGGAGCTCGTCCTACAATGAGCAGTTCTTC.

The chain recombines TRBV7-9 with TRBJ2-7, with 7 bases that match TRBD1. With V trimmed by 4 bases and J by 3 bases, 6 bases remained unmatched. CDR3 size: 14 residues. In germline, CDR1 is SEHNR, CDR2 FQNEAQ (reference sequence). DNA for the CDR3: TGTGCCAGCAGCTCCGACAGGGCTAGCTACGAGCAGTACTTC. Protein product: CASSSDRASYEQYF.

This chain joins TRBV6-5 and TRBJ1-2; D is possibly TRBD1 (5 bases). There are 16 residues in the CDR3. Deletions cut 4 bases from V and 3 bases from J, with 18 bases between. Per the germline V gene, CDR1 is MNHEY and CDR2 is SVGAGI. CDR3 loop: CASSSTLGAADYGYTF. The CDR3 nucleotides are TGTGCCAGCAGTTCTACTCTAGGGGCTGCTGACTATGGCTACACCTTC.

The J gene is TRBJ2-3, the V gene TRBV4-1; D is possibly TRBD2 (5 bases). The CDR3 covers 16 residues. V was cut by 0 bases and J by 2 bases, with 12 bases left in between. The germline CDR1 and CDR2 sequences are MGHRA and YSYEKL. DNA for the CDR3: TGCGCCAGCAGCCAAGAATCTAGCCTGCCCACAGATACGCAGTATTTT. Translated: CASSQESSLPTDTQYF.

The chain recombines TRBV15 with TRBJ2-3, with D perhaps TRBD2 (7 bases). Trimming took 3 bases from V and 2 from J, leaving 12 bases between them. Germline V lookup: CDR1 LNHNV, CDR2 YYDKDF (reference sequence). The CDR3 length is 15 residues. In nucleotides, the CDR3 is TGTGCCACCAGCAGGAGGGGGGGACCCACAGATACGCAGTATTTT. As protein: CATSRRGGPTDTQYF.